Given below is one T cell receptor beta chain in context. The sample comes from a study of blood T cell repertoires in COVID-19. Trimming removed 5 bases at V and 4 bases at J, with 6 bases between. From germline, CDR1 is DFQATT and CDR2 SNEGSKA (reference sequence). This CDR3 is 11 amino acids long. Produced via immunoSEQ multiplex PCR; TCRdb's table is partial and in-frame only. The table shows some 170,000 clones, with roughly 90% occurring only once. Material for sequencing was PBMCs or T cells enriched from blood (not recorded which). This receptor was taken from a human donor with acute COVID-19. The donor label of this sample is uncertain. The J gene is TRBJ2-1, the V gene TRBV20-1; TRBD1 is a possible D gene (6 bases). CDR3 amino acids: CSAGQYNEQFF. CDR3 coding DNA: TGCAGTGCTGGACAGTACAATGAGCAGTTCTTC.